These 3 T cell receptor beta chains were all obtained from the same sample, sequenced in a study of blood T cells in healthy people across ages (dated by TCRdb to 2014 to 2015). Library preparation employed 5' RACE. Sequencing took place on an Illumina HiSeq 2500. A second about 7 to 12 cycle PCR used a sample-barcoded 5' primer and a J-beta primer mix. In-frame beta chains were kept once TCRdb had trimmed the public reads at Q25 with fastp and called clones with MiXCR. CDR3 protein sequences are deduplicated, and each keeps its most common genes and DNA. Within this sample are under 1,000,000 distinct CDR3 sequences, with roughly 40% of them counted one time only. The top ten clones comprise 13% of the sample. The sequencing sample was made of blood. These receptors were taken from a man in his late teens or twenties in good health.

The V call is TRBV5-1, the J call TRBJ2-5, with TRBD2 matching over 14 bases. J was trimmed by 4 bases and V by 3 bases; bases with no gene match: 2. Germline CDR1 reads SGHRS; CDR2 reads YFSETQ. This CDR3 contains 15 residues. The CDR3 is CASSSGTSGGETQYF. The DNA for the CDR3 is TGCGCCAGCAGCTCGGGGACTAGCGGGGGAGAGACCCAGTACTTC.

This chain's CDR3 is CASSFSTGKTEAFF. DNA for the CDR3: TGCGCCAGCAGCTTCTCTACAGGGAAGACTGAAGCTTTCTTT. The chain links TRBV5-1 to TRBJ1-1; D possibly corresponds to TRBD1 (6 bases). V dropped 2 bases and J dropped 5 bases, with 13 bases sitting between them. This CDR3 region has 14 residues. Germline CDR1 reads SGHRS; CDR2 reads YFSETQ.

The rearrangement links TRBV6-6 to TRBJ2-1, with TRBD1 matching over 7 bases. J lost 4 bases, V lost 5 bases, and 8 bases had no gene match. Germline CDR1 and CDR2: MNHNY and SVGAGI (reference sequence). The CDR3 is made up of 15 amino acids. The CDR3 DNA is TGTGCCAGCAGTGACGGGACAGATAAGTACAATGAGCAGTTCTTC. Its translation: CASSDGTDKYNEQFF.